The T cell receptor (beta chain) described here comes from a study of patients and donors after allogeneic stem cell transplantation. TCRdb used MiXCR to reprocess the RT-PCR reads, holding one entry per CDR3 protein. The sample holds some 150,000 distinct CDR3 sequences; approximately 40% are singletons and the top ten take 40% to 55%. This CDR3 spans 15 amino acids. Trimming took off 0 bases at V and 5 bases at J, with 8 bases between the two ends. Germline loops: CDR1 MGHRA, CDR2 YSYEKL. V gene TRBV4-1 combines with J gene TRBJ1-6; a weak D match, TRBD1 (5 bases). The sequence was collected from a human donor who was either an allogeneic HSCT recipient or a stem cell or donor lymphocyte infusion donor (not recorded which). It is not recorded whose cells these are; they may come from a transplant donor. Sequencing was performed on blood, either unsorted or a sorted T cell fraction (not recorded which). The DNA for the CDR3 is TGCGCCAGCAGCCAAGACGGGGGGAATAATTCACCCCTCCACTTT. The encoded protein is CASSQDGGNNSPLHF.